These T cell receptor beta chains were read from a single sample in a study of shared clonotypes between healthy human individuals. Data came from immunoSEQ multiplex PCR; TCRdb stores just in-frame clones and leaves some out. The sample holds some 1,100,000 clones, 70% to 80% seen once. Specimen: memory CD4+ T cells from PBMCs. These receptors were obtained from a man aged 18 to 35 in good health. Some clones in this sample may be carry-over from other donors' samples. Each CDR3 is given without its conserved first and last residue. Not every row has a clone size; where given, it reads once, few, many or a size class.

>TRBJ1-5|-|TRBV28
ASRTLGGPQH
>TRBJ1-4|-|TRBV5-1
ASSFRQGRSEKLF
>TRBJ1-2|once|TRBV7-2
ASSLARGPSYGYT
>TRBJ1-1|-|TRBV28
ASSPGALGNTEAF
>TRBJ2-5|-|TRBV19
ASSLSLAGETQY
>TRBJ2-1|-|TRBV28
ASSLGPTRIYNEQF
>TRBJ1-4|-|TRBV15
ATSRGRGPRNEKLF
>TRBJ2-7|-|TRBV20-1
SARTGSEQY
>TRBJ2-3|-|TRBV11-2
ASSLVVGSDTQY
>TRBJ2-3|-|TRBV7-3
ASSPRGTGTATDTQY
>TRBJ1-2|once|TRBV5-1
ASSLGTGRSYGYT
>TRBJ1-1|-|TRBV18
ASSPTADSTTTEAF
>TRBJ2-3|-|TRBV28
ASSQKRDTDTQY
>TRBJ2-2|-|TRBV28
ASSLLTGELF
>TRBJ1-2|-|TRBV6-6
ASSYSTDRIYGYT
>TRBJ1-1|-|TRBV28
ASSRPGGGATGF
>TRBJ1-1|few|TRBV18
ASSTGGVRGEAF
>TRBJ1-2|-|TRBV30
ALIGRGANYGYT
>TRBJ1-4|-|TRBV4-1
ASSRNTGTGNEKLF
>TRBJ2-5|-|TRBV4-1
ASSPGETQY
>TRBJ2-2|-|TRBV5-1
ASSPGRGRVTGELF
>TRBJ1-4|few|TRBV28
ASRTPSEKLF
>TRBJ2-2|-|TRBV30
AWTPGPRGPSGELF
>TRBJ2-7|-|TRBV7-2
ASSPAWGDEQY
>TRBJ2-1|-|TRBV18
ASYDRGRKYEQF
>TRBJ2-1|-|TRBV5-6
ASSLDRGSSYNEQF
>TRBJ1-2|-|TRBV5-4
ASSFRGTGNYGYT
>TRBJ1-4|-|TRBV10-3
AISERGRNEKLF
>TRBJ1-1|few|TRBV11-2
ASSLPSAGTPVEAF
>TRBJ2-1|once|TRBV15
ATSRGNNEQF
>TRBJ2-1|-|TRBV2
ASSTSGSSYNEQF
>TRBJ2-7|-|TRBV6-5
ASSRGQREQY
>TRBJ2-4|-|TRBV19
ASSVPGTQSAKNIQY
>TRBJ1-1|-|TRBV18
ASSPNGNTEAF
>TRBJ1-1|-|TRBV27
ASRQGRVAEAF
>TRBJ2-2|-|TRBV6-1
ASSPDTSNTGELF
>TRBJ2-2|-|TRBV19
ASSRGQGYTGELF
>TRBJ2-3|-|TRBV7-2
ASSKEGGAGDTQY
>TRBJ2-7|-|TRBV2
ASSSRLAGVVEQY
>TRBJ1-5|-|TRBV5-5
ASSLTNSNQPQH
>TRBJ1-4|once|TRBV2
ASSEITVSEKLF
>TRBJ2-2|-|TRBV5-1
ASSLRSRHTGELF
>TRBJ1-2|-|TRBV28
ASSPGGGTNYGYT
>TRBJ2-7|few|TRBV5-4
ASSLGAGGKYEQY
>TRBJ1-1|-|TRBV28
ASRTRRVGGTEAF
>TRBJ2-1|-|TRBV2
ASRRYEQF
>TRBJ1-2|-|TRBV11-2
ASSRGQGDYGYT
>TRBJ2-5|-|TRBV5-1
ASSLGTGNQETQY
>TRBJ1-1|-|TRBV5-1
ASSSMGQPTNTEAF
>TRBJ1-3|-|TRBV30
AWTPGQVDTIY
>TRBJ1-6|-|TRBV7-3
ASSLVVQPLRALH
>TRBJ2-3|-|TRBV27
ASSPGSGRARTDTQY
>TRBJ2-1|-|TRBV12-5
ASGLRSGTSAYNEQF
>TRBJ2-3|-|TRBV28
ASSFGRGTDTQY
>TRBJ2-2|-|TRBV28
ASSSSSSGELF
>TRBJ2-7|-|TRBV7-9
ASSLGTVLTYEQY